Sequencing of this T cell receptor (beta chain) was carried out in a study of synovial regulatory T cells in juvenile arthritis. In the study overall: One patient received methotrexate plus infliximab; one lacked treatment information.

The V gene's germline CDR1 is SGDLS and CDR2 YYNGEE. The length of the CDR3 is 17 residues. Only the protein is on record. Study-wide points: iaTreg TCR repertoires were largely private across patients and partially overlapped synovial Teff and blood CPL.

Clones were read by immunoSEQ multiplex PCR, and TCRdb kept only the in-frame ones, dropping some. The sample holds 10,000 or so clones. On this clone: Antigen unknown.

The specimen sequenced was Treg cells from blood. Subset described: remaining (HLA-DR-negative) circulating blood Treg cells. This rearrangement joins TRBV9 to TRBJ1-3; TCRdb indicates TRBD1, and absent DNA this call remains unverified. The TCR originated in a donor younger than 30 with juvenile idiopathic arthritis. The CDR3 loop is CASSVIPGQSSGNTIYF.